This T cell receptor (beta chain) derives from a study of shared clonotypes between healthy human individuals (dated by TCRdb to 2020 to 2021). Study-wide context: Three men and a couple of women, aged 18 to 49 years, made up the cohort. Per donor, three plates each were used for CD4 naive and CD4 memory, two for CD8 naive, and one for CD8 memory. To estimate repertoire size and how much clonotypes are shared between individuals, the study performed deep sequencing of blood TCR repertoires from about 5 healthy adults. To increase sequencing depth and limit assay-specific biases, TCR repertoire library preparation and sequencing were carried out by different laboratories using diverse techniques. Each donor's leukapheresis produced roughly between roughly 0.85 and 10 billion PBMCs. Here is what the overall study found, with its caveats: Compared with non-shared clonotypes, clonotypes shared by all four sorted-subset donors had higher generation probabilities. Even with the large sequencing depth, rarefaction of the sorted-subset datasets indicated that sequencing was incomplete. Across four donors, approximately 4.6% of naive CD4, around 3.3% of naive CD8, about 2.3% of memory CD4, and approximately 0.42% of memory CD8 clonotypes were shared. Estimated clonotype richness was generally larger for naive than for memory subsets. Because the study included a small number of donors, the genetic and exposure-history diversity represented was limited. Based on pairwise subsampling, the degree of clonotype sharing among donors was expected to be affected by sequencing depth. Sampling was restricted to blood, and TCR repertoires in tissue are likely to differ from TCR repertoires in blood.

The germline V gene yields MNHNS for CDR1 and SASEGT for CDR2. The CDR3 runs 11 amino acids, cysteine and phenylalanine included. The CDR3 DNA has 33 bases and is translated from base 1. V is cut by 7 bases and J by 6 bases, and the space between the germline ends is 6 bases. This clone has just one count. Its antigen specificity is not known. The input lacks base qualities; no much larger clone sits a single base away. Using the deep immunoSEQ assay, TCR CDR3 regions were amplified from genomic DNA by multiplex PCR. Extracted genomic DNA from each cell subset was spread evenly across all wells of several immunoSEQ 96-well plates, with each plate serving as a replicate. For sorted subsets, each replicate PCR was loaded with 150 to 250 ng genomic DNA, equivalent to some 31,000 T cell genomes. Purified libraries were measured with a Qubit 3.0 fluorometer, size-checked on a Bioanalyzer 2100, and measured again with the KAPA Library Quantification kit. Every immunoSEQ 96-well plate was sequenced on a dedicated single-read 150-cycle Illumina NextSeq 550 flow cell. The published analysis was carried out like this. Because the immunoSEQ output held only junctional sequences and lacked quality scores, the filtering could not match the filtering applied to full-length reads. Sequences were annotated with PyIR, a Python wrapper for IgBLAST v1.9, and V/J genes and CDR3 were assigned using IMGT germline references. Any read was removed if the V/J assignment was weak (E-value above 1e-6), the CDR3 was missing, or the read contained stop codons, out-of-frame junctions, or ambiguous translated residues. V3J clonotypes were defined as sequences sharing the same inferred V gene, J gene, and CDR3 amino acid sequence. Percentage overlap between repertoires was computed as shared unique clonotypes divided by the size of the smaller repertoire. Repertoire richness was assessed with RTK rarefaction, the Chao1 estimator, and Recon v2.1 estimates of unobserved clonotypes. OLGA was used to compute generation probabilities for all TCRbeta clonotypes that the gDNA method yielded from a few donors. TCRdb took this table from immuneACCESS and kept in-frame rearrangements with V and J called. Such tables lack part of the clones; where checked against another copy, unresolved V genes explain under half of the gap, and the rest is unexplained. V and J calls and clone size are given by that table; D and trimming were obtained from the DNA. Recorded for this sample are about 1.5 million clones; nearly 99% of them occurred a single time. Jointly, the top ten make up approximately 0.44% of the sample.

Donors were healthy HIV-negative adults with no recently reported acute infections or vaccinations. Only Caucasian adults living in Nashville, Tennessee, USA were represented among the donors. CD4+ T cells were enriched by magnetic negative selection, after which naive cells were positively selected on CD45RA and the negative fraction was taken as the memory subset. Blood was collected by leukapheresis, and PBMCs were isolated by Ficoll-Histopaque density gradient centrifugation and then cryopreserved in liquid nitrogen vapor phase. Purity and quantity of every magnetically sorted T cell population were checked by analytical flow cytometry. Genomic DNA was isolated from each sorted fraction and quantified by UV absorbance on a Nanodrop 2000c.

The sequence came from a man aged 30 to 45 in good health. The receptor chain draws on TRBV6-1 and TRBJ2-2; the D gene cannot be resolved reliably. The sample consisted of naive CD4+ T cells sorted from blood. Taken with the paper, the label for cell subset or site translates to: CD45RA+ positively selected. Here the CDR3 is given as CASTVAGELFF. The DNA sequence reads TGTGCCAGCACAGTCGCCGGGGAGCTGTTTTTT.